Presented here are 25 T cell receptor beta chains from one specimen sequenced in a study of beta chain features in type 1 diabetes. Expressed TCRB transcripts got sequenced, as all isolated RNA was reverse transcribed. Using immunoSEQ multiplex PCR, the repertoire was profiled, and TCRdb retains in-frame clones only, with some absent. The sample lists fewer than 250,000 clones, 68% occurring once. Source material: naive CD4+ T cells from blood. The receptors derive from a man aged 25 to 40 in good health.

Here the CDR3 DNA reads TGTGCCAGCAGTGGGACTTCCACTGTTGGGCAGTTCTTC. It specifies CASSGTSTVGQFF. V usage is TRBV27 and J usage is TRBJ2-1; D is possibly TRBD2 (6 bases). With 5 bases removed from V and 12 bases from J, the gap between germline ends came to 17 bases. The CDR3 has 13 amino acids. The germline V gene encodes CDR1 MNHEY and CDR2 SMNVEV (reference sequence).

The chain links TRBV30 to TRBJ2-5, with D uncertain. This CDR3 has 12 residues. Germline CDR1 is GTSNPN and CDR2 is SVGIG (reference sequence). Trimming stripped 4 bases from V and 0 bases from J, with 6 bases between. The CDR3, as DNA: TGTGCCTGGACAGCGTACCAAGAGACCCAGTACTTC. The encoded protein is CAWTAYQETQYF.

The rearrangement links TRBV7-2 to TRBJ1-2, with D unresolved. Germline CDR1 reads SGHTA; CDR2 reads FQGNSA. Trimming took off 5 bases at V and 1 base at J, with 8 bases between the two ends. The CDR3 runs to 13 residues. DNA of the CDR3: TGTGCCAGCAGCCTGACGGTTAACTATGGCTACACCTTC. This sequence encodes CASSLTVNYGYTF.

CDR3 region: CASSLGLAGRTGELFF. The CDR3 DNA is TGTGCCAGCAGCCTGGGACTAGCGGGGAGGACCGGGGAGCTGTTTTTT. This chain uses TRBV9 with TRBJ2-2; 13 bases align to TRBD2. The V segment lost 4 bases and the J segment 5 bases; nucleotides outside the gene matches: 5. From germline, CDR1 is SGDLS and CDR2 YYNGEE. The CDR3 totals 16 residues.

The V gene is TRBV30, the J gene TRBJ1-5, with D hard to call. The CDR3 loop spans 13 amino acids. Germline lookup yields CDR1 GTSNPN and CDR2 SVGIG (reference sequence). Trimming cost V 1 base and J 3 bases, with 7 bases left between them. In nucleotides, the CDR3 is TGTGCCTGGAGTGGAGGGAACAATCAGCCCCAGCATTTT. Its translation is CAWSGGNNQPQHF.

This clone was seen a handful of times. The CDR3 is CASKVGTERNIQYF. The DNA for the CDR3 is TGTGCCAGCAAAGTGGGCACCGAGAGAAACATTCAGTACTTC. J is TRBJ2-4 and V is TRBV6-5, with D hard to call. The CDR3 loop spans 14 amino acids. Germline V gene data show CDR1 as MNHEY and CDR2 as SVGAGI. V lost 7 bases, J lost 6 bases, and 16 bases lay in between.

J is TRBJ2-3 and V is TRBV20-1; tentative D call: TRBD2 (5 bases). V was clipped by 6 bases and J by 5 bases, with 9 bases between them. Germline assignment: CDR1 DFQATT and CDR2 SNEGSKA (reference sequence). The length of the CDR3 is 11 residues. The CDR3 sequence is CSAPRGDTQYF. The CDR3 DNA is TGCAGTGCCCCTCGGGGAGATACGCAGTATTTT.

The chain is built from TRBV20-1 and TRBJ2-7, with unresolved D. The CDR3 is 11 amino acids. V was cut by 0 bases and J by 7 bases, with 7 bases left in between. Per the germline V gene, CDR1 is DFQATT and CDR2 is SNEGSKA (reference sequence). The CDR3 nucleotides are TGCAGTGCTAGAGATCTGCTTGAGCAGTACTTC. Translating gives CSARDLLEQYF.

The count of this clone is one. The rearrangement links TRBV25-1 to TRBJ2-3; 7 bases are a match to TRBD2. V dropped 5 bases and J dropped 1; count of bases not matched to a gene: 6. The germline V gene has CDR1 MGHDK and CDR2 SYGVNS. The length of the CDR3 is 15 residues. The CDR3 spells CASSRPGLRTDTQYF. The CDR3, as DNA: TGTGCCAGCAGTCGACCGGGACTACGCACAGATACGCAGTATTTT.

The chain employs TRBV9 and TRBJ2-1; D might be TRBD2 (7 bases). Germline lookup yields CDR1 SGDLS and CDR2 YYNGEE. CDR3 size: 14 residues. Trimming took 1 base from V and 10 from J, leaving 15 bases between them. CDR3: CASSVLPSGGEQFF. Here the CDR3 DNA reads TGTGCCAGCAGCGTATTACCCTCGGGGGGCGAGCAGTTCTTC.

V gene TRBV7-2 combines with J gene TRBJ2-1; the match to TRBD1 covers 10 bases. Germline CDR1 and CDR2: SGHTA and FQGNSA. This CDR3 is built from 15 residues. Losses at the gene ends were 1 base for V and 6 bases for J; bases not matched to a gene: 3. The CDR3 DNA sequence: TGTGCCAGCAGCTTAGTTGGGACAGGGGCCAATGAGCAGTTCTTC. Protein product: CASSLVGTGANEQFF.

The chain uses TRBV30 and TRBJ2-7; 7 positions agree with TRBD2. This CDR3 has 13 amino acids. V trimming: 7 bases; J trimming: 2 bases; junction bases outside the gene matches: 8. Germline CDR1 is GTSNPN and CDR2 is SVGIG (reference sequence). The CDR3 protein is CASLTSRTYEQYF. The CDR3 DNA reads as TGTGCCTCTCTGACTAGCAGGACCTACGAGCAGTACTTC.

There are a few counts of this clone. CDR3 DNA: TGCAGCGTCTCCTCCCGGGTGGGAGGAGGTTACATTCAGTACTTC. This gives the protein CSVSSRVGGGYIQYF. This chain links TRBV29-1 with TRBJ2-4, with TRBD2 as a possible D gene (6 bases). The CDR3 covers 15 residues. V was pared by 6 bases and J by 8 bases, with 23 bases between. The V gene's germline CDR1 is SQVTM and CDR2 ANQGSEA.

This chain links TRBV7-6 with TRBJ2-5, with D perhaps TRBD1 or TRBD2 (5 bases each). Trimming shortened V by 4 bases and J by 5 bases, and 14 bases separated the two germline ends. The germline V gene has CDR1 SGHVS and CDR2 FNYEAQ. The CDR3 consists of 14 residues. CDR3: CASSSGRARETQYF. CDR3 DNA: TGTGCCAGCAGCTCGGGACGGGCAAGGGAGACCCAGTACTTC.

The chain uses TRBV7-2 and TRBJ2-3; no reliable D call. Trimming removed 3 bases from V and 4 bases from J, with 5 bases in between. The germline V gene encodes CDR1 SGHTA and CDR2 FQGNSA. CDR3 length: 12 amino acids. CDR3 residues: CASSLEPDTQYF. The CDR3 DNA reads TGTGCCAGCAGCTTGGAGCCAGATACGCAGTATTTT.

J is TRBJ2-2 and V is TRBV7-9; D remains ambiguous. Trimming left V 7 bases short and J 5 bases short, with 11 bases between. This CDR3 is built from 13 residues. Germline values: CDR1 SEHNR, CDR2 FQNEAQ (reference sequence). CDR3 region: CASTGYRTGELFF. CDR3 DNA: TGTGCCAGCACCGGCTATAGAACCGGGGAGCTGTTTTTT. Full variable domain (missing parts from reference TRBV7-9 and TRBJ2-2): DTGVSQNPRHKITKRGQNVTFRCDPISEHNRLYWYRQTLGQGPEFLTYFQNEAQLEKSRLLSDRFSAERPKGSFSTLEIQRTEQGDSAMYLCASTGYRTGELFFGEGSRLTVL.

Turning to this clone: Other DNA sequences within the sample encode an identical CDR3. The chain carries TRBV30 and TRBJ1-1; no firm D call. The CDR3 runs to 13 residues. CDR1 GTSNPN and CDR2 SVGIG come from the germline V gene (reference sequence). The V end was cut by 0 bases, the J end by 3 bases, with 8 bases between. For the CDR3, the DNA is TGTGCCTGGAGTGTCGGTGGGGACACTGAAGCTTTCTTT. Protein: CAWSVGGDTEAFF. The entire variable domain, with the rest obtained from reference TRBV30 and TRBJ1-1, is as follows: SQTIHQWPATLVQPVGSPLSLECTVEGTSNPNLYWYRQAAGRGLQLLFYSVGIGQISSEVPQNLSASRPQDRQFILSSKKLLLSDSGFYLCAWSVGGDTEAFFGQGTRLTVV.

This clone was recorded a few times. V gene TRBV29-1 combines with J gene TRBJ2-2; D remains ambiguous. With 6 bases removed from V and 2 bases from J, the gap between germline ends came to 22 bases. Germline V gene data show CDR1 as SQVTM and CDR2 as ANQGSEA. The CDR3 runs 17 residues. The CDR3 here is CSVSARPREGNTGELFF. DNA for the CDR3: TGCAGCGTCTCAGCCCGCCCAAGGGAAGGTAACACCGGGGAGCTGTTTTTT.

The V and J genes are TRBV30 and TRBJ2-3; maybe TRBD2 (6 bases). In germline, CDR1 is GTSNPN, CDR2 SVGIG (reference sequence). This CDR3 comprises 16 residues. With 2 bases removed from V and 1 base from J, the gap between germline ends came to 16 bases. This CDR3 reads CAWSRMGGLGTDTQYF. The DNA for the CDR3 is TGTGCCTGGAGTAGGATGGGGGGTCTCGGCACAGATACGCAGTATTTT.

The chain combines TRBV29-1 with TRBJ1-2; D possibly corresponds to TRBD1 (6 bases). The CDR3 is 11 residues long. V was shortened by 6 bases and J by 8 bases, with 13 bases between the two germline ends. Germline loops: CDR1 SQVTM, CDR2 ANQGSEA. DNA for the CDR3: TGCAGCGTGGGGGCCTCGAGAGGCTACACCTTC. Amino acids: CSVGASRGYTF.

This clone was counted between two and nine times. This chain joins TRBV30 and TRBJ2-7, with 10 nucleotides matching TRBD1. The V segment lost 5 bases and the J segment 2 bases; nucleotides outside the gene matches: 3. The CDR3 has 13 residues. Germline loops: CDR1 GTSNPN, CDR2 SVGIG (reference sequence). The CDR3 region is CAWGTGDTYEQYF. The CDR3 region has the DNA TGTGCCTGGGGGACAGGGGACACCTACGAGCAGTACTTC.

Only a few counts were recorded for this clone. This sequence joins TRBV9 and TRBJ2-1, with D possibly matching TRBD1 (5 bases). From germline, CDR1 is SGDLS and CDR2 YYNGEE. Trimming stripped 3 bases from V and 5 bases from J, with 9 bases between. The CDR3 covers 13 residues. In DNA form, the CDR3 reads TGTGCCAGCAGCGGGACAAGAAACAATGAGCAGTTCTTC. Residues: CASSGTRNNEQFF.

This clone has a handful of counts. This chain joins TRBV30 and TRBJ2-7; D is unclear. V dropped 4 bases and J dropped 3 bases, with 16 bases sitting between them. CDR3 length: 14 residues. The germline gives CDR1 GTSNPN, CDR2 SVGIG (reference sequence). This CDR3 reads CAWKQGPHYYEQYF. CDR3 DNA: TGTGCCTGGAAGCAAGGTCCCCACTACTACGAGCAGTACTTC.

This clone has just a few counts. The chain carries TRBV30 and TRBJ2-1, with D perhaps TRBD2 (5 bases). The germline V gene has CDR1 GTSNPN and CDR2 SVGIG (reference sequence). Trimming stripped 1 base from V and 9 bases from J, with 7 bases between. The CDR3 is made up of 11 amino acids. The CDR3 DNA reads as TGTGCCTGGAGTGGTGAGGGTGAGCAGTTCTTC. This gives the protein CAWSGEGEQFF.

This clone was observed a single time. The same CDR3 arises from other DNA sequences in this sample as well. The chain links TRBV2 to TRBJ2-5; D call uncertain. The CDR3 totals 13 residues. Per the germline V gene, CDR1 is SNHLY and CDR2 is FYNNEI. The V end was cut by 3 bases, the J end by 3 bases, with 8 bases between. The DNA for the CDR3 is TGTGCCAGCAGTGAGGAGAGGAAAGAGACCCAGTACTTC. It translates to CASSEERKETQYF.